This record covers a single T cell receptor (beta chain). Its antigen is not identified. A single base separates this from a much larger clone, so it may be a read error. This entry is derived from a study of blood T cells in healthy people across ages. Points from the study as a whole: Older individuals had lower TCR beta diversity per million T cells (the decline was roughly linear).

Aged roughly 6 to 90, donors were systemically healthy Caucasians from Russia. With a J-beta primer mix and a sample-barcoded 5' primer, a second PCR ran about 7 to 11 cycles. Each cDNA molecule was tagged by a template-switch adaptor with 12 random nucleotides. The yield of each sample was at least 2.5 million CDR3-containing paired-end reads. TCRdb re-analysed the 5' RACE reads in MiXCR, keeping a single row per CDR3 protein. The sample lists fewer than 900,000 distinct CDR3 sequences, 45% to 50% occurring once. V was cut by 5 bases and J by 1 base, with 5 bases left in between. Germline values: CDR1 LNHNV, CDR2 YYDKDF (reference sequence). CDR3 size: 12 residues.

The sequence came from a woman aged 60-70 years in good health. Sample: blood. V gene TRBV15 combines with J gene TRBJ1-1; D gene ambiguous. The CDR3: CATSRENTEAFF. The DNA for the CDR3 is TGTGCCACCAGCCGGGAGAACACTGAAGCTTTCTTT.